A selection of T cell receptor beta chains follows, all from one sample in a study of siplizumab effects on memory and regulatory T cells. TCRdb's copy holds only in-frame clones and misses some; the assay was immunoSEQ multiplex PCR. Of 87,000 or so clones listed, 94% were seen once; the top ten hold around 0.3%. Material: non-Treg CD4+ T cells sorted from blood. The receptor source for this set is a human donor in good health. Both conserved end residues are part of each CDR3. The D gene is left open where the match is weak. Only part of the rows carry a size: once, few, many, or a class if the clone is expanded.

TRBV19	.	TRBJ2-1	TRBD2	CASSRGLAQFF	TGTGCCAGTAGTAGGGGACTAGCGCAGTTCTTC
TRBV10-3	.	TRBJ2-7	TRBD1	CAITVTHFSARGLSSYEQYF	TGTGCCATCACCGTAACCCATTTTTCGGCCAGGGGGCTGAGCTCCTACGAGCAGTACTTC
TRBV9	.	TRBJ2-7	TRBD1	CASSVGTGGYYEQYF	TGTGCCAGCAGCGTCGGGACAGGGGGATACTACGAGCAGTACTTC
TRBV19	.	TRBJ2-2	TRBD1	CASSNGQGGFGELFF	TGTGCCAGTAGTAATGGACAGGGGGGTTTCGGGGAGCTGTTTTTT
TRBV11-2	once	TRBJ2-1	.	CASSLESVGGNEQFF	TGTGCCAGCAGCTTAGAAAGTGTCGGGGGTAATGAGCAGTTCTTC
TRBV5-4	.	TRBJ2-1	TRBD2	CASSLGGGGRNEQFF	TGTGCCAGCAGCTTGGGTGGCGGGGGTCGCAATGAGCAGTTCTTC
TRBV7-8	.	TRBJ2-5	.	CASSLGAREQYF	TGTGCCAGCAGCTTAGGGGCCCGGGAGCAGTACTTC
TRBV28	.	TRBJ2-7	TRBD1	CASSLTGDRPGF	TGTGCCAGCAGTTTAACCGGGGACAGGCCCGGCTTC
TRBV18	.	TRBJ1-1	.	CASSSRGGRLYTEAFF	TGTGCCAGCTCATCCCGCGGGGGACGGCTCTACACTGAAGCTTTCTTT
TRBV25-1	.	TRBJ2-2	TRBD1	CASSRTGETGELFF	TGTGCCAGCAGTAGGACAGGAGAAACCGGGGAGCTGTTTTTT
TRBV5-1	.	TRBJ2-2	.	CASSLQGPTGELFF	TGCGCCAGCAGCTTGCAAGGGCCAACCGGGGAGCTGTTTTTT
TRBV7-2	.	TRBJ2-2	.	CASSLLGGVSGELFF	TGTGCCAGCAGCTTACTCGGGGGTGTTTCCGGGGAGCTGTTTTTT
TRBV5-1	.	TRBJ1-4	TRBD1	CASSSGQGGEKLFF	TGCGCCAGCAGCTCCGGACAGGGGGGAGAAAAACTGTTTTTT
TRBV20-1	.	TRBJ1-1	.	CRGREVSSGIF	TGCAGGGGGAGGGAGGTTAGTAGCGGGATCTTT
TRBV5-1	.	TRBJ2-2	.	CASSLDRARPTGELFF	TGCGCCAGCAGCCTGGACCGAGCTAGACCCACCGGGGAGCTGTTTTTT
TRBV30	.	TRBJ2-4	TRBD2	CAWSLLRGELAKNIQYF	TGTGCCTGGAGTCTCCTACGGGGGGAACTGGCCAAAAACATTCAGTACTTC
TRBV6-1	.	TRBJ2-7	.	CASSQGRSYEQYF	TGTGCCAGCAGTCAGGGACGGAGCTACGAGCAGTACTTC
TRBV7-7	.	TRBJ1-4	.	CASSPFEALNEKLFF	TGTGCTAGCAGCCCTTTTGAAGCCCTTAATGAAAAACTGTTTTTT